This T cell receptor beta chain was identified in a study of patients and donors after allogeneic stem cell transplantation. In TCRdb, the RT-PCR reads were re-called with MiXCR into one record per CDR3 protein. The sample shows 2,000 to 3,000 distinct CDR3 sequences, approximately 3.8% of them seen only once. Ten or more counts support this clonotype. Trimming shortened V by 7 bases and J by 2 bases, and 9 bases separated the two germline ends. The CDR3 runs 13 residues. Germline CDR1 reads MNHEY; CDR2 reads SVGAGI. The TCR originated in a human donor who was either an allogeneic HSCT recipient or a stem cell or donor lymphocyte infusion donor (not recorded which). It is not recorded whose cells these are; they may come from a transplant donor. Source material: blood, either unsorted or a sorted T cell fraction (not recorded which). The V call is TRBV6-5, the J call TRBJ1-3; D call uncertain. The DNA for the CDR3 is TGTGCCAGCATCGAGTCAACTGGAAACACCATATATTTT. This codes for CASIESTGNTIYF.